Detailed here is one TCR beta chain. The antigen is unknown. The sample originates from a study of early stage breast cancer tumors. The overall study: Of approximately 16 invasive breast tumors, around 13 were hormone receptor-positive, HER2-negative. Study-wide results and limits: Tumor and normal breast were distinguished via blood comparison in most of the 16 patients.

Blood replicates held 0.5 ug DNA, tumor or normal breast 1.5 ug, two each. The repertoire was sequenced with immunoSEQ multiplex PCR; TCRdb's copy has only in-frame clones and lacks some. The table lists 69,000 or so clones, 65% to 85% of them singletons, with about 4.4% in the top ten. The junction had 4 bases not matched to a gene; V was cut back by 4 bases and J by 6 bases. This CDR3 is 14 amino acids long. Germline-derived CDR1 and CDR2 are SGHRS and YFSETQ. The sequence was collected from a person aged 40 to 49 with breast cancer. The V call is TRBV5-1, the J call TRBJ2-7, with 13 bases lining up with TRBD2. Sample: blood. CDR3 protein: CASSHGTSGTEQYF. The DNA for the CDR3 is TGCGCCAGCAGCCATGGGACTAGCGGGACCGAGCAGTACTTC. Complete variable domain (other parts from reference TRBV5-1 and TRBJ2-7): KAGVTQTPRYLIKTRGQQVTLSCSPISGHRSVSWYQQTPGQGLQFLFEYFSETQRNKGNFPGRFSGRQFSNSRSEMNVSTLELGDSALYLCASSHGTSGTEQYFGPGTRLTVT.